The subject of this entry is one T cell receptor (beta chain). The antigen remains undetermined. These data originate in a study of cytomegalovirus exposure and HLA in healthy donors. Study-wide points: Immune exposure data for these donors was limited to CMV serostatus. Later analysis suggested links between common viral pathogens and several top significant clusters. A later analysis linked a missense DCLRE1C variant to TCR beta V- and J-gene trimming.

60 Vbeta and 13 Jbeta primers were used in PCR. The repertoire was sequenced with immunoSEQ multiplex PCR; TCRdb's copy has only in-frame clones and lacks some. The repertoire has under 200,000 clones, around 68% of them found once; the top ten carry approximately 1.5%. This sequence originates from a man aged 50-59 years in good health and CMV-seronegative. The sequencing input was PBMCs.

CDR3 region: CASSLFSRGGGDTEAFF. CDR3 nucleotides: TGTGCCAGCAGTTTATTCTCCAGGGGCGGGGGGGACACTGAAGCTTTCTTT. The gene calls are TRBV28 and TRBJ1-1, with a weak D call TRBD1 (6 bases). V was trimmed by 1 base and J by 3 bases, leaving 18 bases between them. This CDR3 contains 17 residues. Germline V gene lookup returns CDR1 MDHEN and CDR2 SYDVKM.